The TCR beta chain described here comes from a study of CD8+ T cells in alopecia areata. Across the whole study: Treated patients took oral tofacitinib at 5 to 10 mg twice daily.

It was cDNA, reverse transcribed from extracted RNA, that served as the sequencing template. The repertoire was sequenced with immunoSEQ multiplex PCR; TCRdb's copy has only in-frame clones and lacks some. The sample contains over 150,000 clones, 60% to 75% of which appear only once. Treatment noted: oral pan-JAK inhibitor, 5-10 mg twice daily. In alopecia areata patients, both lesional scalp punch biopsies and peripheral blood were collected. V was shortened by 5 bases and J by 0 bases, with 11 bases between the two germline ends. Germline V gives CDR1 LGHNT, CDR2 FRNRAP. CDR3 length: 15 amino acids. In the case of this clone: The antigen is undetermined.

The study, taken as a whole, reports: Scalp and blood retained many expanded lesional clones during tofacitinib. Under tofacitinib, fewer expanded CD8+ clones appeared among the top 100 scalp clones.

This TCR derives from a human donor with alopecia areata. Sample: CD4+ T cells sorted from blood, taken at week 24, from a patient treated with tofacitinib. The chain links TRBV12-5 to TRBJ1-5, with D possibly being TRBD1 (5 bases). DNA for the CDR3: TGTGCTAGTGGTGATGACAGTTATAGCAATCAGCCCCAGCATTTT. Amino acids: CASGDDSYSNQPQHF.